This TCR beta chain derives from a study of blood T cell repertoires in COVID-19. Study-level background: Whether acute or convalescent, the COVID-19 samples came from the United States, Italy and Spain. Sources were T cells, B-cell-depleted T cells, or PBMCs; the material itself was cDNA or gDNA.

Per the germline V gene, CDR1 is MNHNY and CDR2 is SVGAGI (reference sequence). CDR3 length: 15 amino acids. Trimming cost V 2 bases and J 3 bases; bases outside gene matches: 5. Authors' processing steps: By means of reference gene primer amplification, nucleated cell counts were estimated. Method: immunoSEQ multiplex PCR; TCRdb's copy keeps in-frame clones and lacks some. The D gene and trimming were derived from the DNA, and the V and J assignments and clone size from that table. The data contain about 100,000 clones, 88% of them seen just once; the ten biggest clones take up 5%. The sample consisted of peripheral blood. The V call is TRBV6-6, the J call TRBJ2-7; 9 bases are a match to TRBD1. This clonotype was sampled from a human donor in a cohort sampled during active COVID-19. In DNA form, the CDR3 reads TGTGCCAGCAGTTACCAGGGACAGGGCAGCTACGAGCAGTACTTC. Amino acids: CASSYQGQGSYEQYF.